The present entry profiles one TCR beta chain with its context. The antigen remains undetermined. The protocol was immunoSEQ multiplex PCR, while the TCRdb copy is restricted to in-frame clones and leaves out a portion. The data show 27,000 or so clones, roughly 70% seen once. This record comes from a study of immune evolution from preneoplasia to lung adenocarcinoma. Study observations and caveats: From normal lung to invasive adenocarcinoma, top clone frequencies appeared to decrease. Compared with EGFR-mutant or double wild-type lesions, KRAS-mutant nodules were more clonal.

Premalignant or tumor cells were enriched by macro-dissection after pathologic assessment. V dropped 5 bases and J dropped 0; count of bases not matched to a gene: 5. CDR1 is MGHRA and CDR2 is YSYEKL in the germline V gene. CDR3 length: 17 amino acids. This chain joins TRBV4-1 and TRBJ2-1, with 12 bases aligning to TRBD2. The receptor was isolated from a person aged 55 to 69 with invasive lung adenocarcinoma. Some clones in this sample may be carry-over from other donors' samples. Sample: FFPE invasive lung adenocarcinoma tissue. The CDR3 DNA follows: TGCGCCAGCAGCGTGACGACTAGCGGGAGCTCCTACAATGAGCAGTTCTTC. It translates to CASSVTTSGSSYNEQFF.